This entry describes one T cell receptor (beta chain). This clone's antigen is unknown. No much larger clonotype is one base removed from it; base qualities were not supplied. In the germline V gene, CDR1 corresponds to SGHTA and CDR2 to FQGNSA. V sheds 6 bases and J sheds 1 base, leaving 9 bases between their ends. Reading from cysteine to phenylalanine, the CDR3 counts 13 amino acids. Only CDR3 DNA remains: 39 bases, in frame from the first base. The data were taken from a study of T cell repertoires in cytomegalovirus infection (dated by TCRdb to about 2019). Turning to the overall study: Peptide stimulations targeted recently identified HLA-C-restricted CMV epitopes, whose presentation resists viral immunomodulation, together with well-studied HLA-B-restricted epitopes. Because public TCR beta signatures pointed to carriage of CMV infection together with the matching HLA type, the HLA type of each donor mattered for the analysis.

The treatment or condition label, read with the paper, signifies: in vitro stimulation with specific CMV peptide epitopes to enrich CMV-specific T cells. Study-level results and caveats: Carriers of CMV infection plus the relevant HLA type were discriminated by the cumulative frequency of public TCR beta family members in the study cohort and in an independent roughly 340-donor cohort. The ex vivo response was dominated by HLA-C-restricted CMV-specific TCR beta clonotypes, and the single most frequent clonotype in two of eight donors was supplied by these HLA-C-restricted clonotypes.

The instrument given in TCRdb is Illumina HiSeq 1500. The public sequencing data were trimmed at Q25 with fastp and processed into clonotypes with MiXCR by TCRdb, which kept only in-frame beta chains. When rows share a CDR3 protein, they turn into one entry using the most common DNA and genes. Here the sample has 300,000 to 400,000 distinct CDR3 sequences; under 35% occur a single time. Jointly, the top ten make up around 20% of the sample. The receptor was derived from a human donor in good health (CMV status not recorded). Some clones in this sample may be carry-over from other donors' samples. The receptor chain draws on TRBV7-2 and TRBJ1-1; too little of a D gene remains to name it. Material: cultured PBMCs, obtained from culture after CMV antigen stimulation. Read as DNA, the sequence is TGTGCCAGCAGGGATCAAGGGAACACTGAAGCTTTCTTT. Translated, it gives CASRDQGNTEAFF.